These 21 T cell receptor beta chains share one sample of origin, sequenced in a study of shared clonotypes between healthy human individuals. TCRdb's copy holds only in-frame clones and misses some; the assay was immunoSEQ multiplex PCR. The data hold about 560,000 clones, with around three quarters observed a single time. The sequenced sample consisted of PBMCs. These receptor sequences come from a woman aged 35 to 49 in good health. Some clones in this sample may be carry-over from other donors' samples.

This chain connects TRBV28 to TRBJ2-1, with 12 bases identical to TRBD2. This CDR3 spans 14 amino acids. Unmatched junction bases numbered 4, after V lost 3 bases and J lost 10 bases. Germline V gene data show CDR1 as MDHEN and CDR2 as SYDVKM. The CDR3 coding sequence is TGTGCCAGCAGTTTTTTCCTAGCGGGAGGGGAGCAGTTCTTC. Translated: CASSFFLAGGEQFF.

This chain uses TRBV7-3 with TRBJ1-2, with D unclear. From germline, CDR1 is SGHTA and CDR2 FQGTGA. CDR3 length equals 14 residues. Trimming left V 0 bases short and J 1 base short, with 6 bases between. The CDR3 spells CASSLTNINYGYTF. The CDR3 DNA follows: TGTGCCAGCAGCTTAACGAACATTAACTATGGCTACACCTTC. Filled out from reference TRBV7-3 and TRBJ1-2, the complete variable domain reads GAGVSQTPSNKVTEKGKYVELRCDPISGHTALYWYRQSLGQGPEFLIYFQGTGAADDSGLPNDRFFAVRPEGSVSTLKIQRTERGDSAVYLCASSLTNINYGYTFGSGTRLTVV.

This clone was picked up a small number of times. The chain couples TRBV27 to TRBJ2-7; the D is unclear. The V gene's germline CDR1 is MNHEY and CDR2 SMNVEV (reference sequence). The CDR3 is 16 amino acids. Deletions cut 2 bases from V and 0 bases from J, with 14 bases between. The CDR3 loop is CASSLHLIGSSYEQYF. Written as DNA, the CDR3 is TGTGCCAGCAGTTTACATTTAATAGGCAGCTCCTACGAGCAGTACTTC.

The chain carries TRBV29-1 and TRBJ1-1, with D perhaps matching TRBD1 (6 bases). In germline, CDR1 is SQVTM, CDR2 ANQGSEA. The CDR3 has 14 amino acids. V was cut by 2 bases and J by 4 bases, with 14 bases left in between. The chain's CDR3 is CSVENPGVTTEAFF. CDR3 bases: TGCAGCGTTGAAAACCCAGGGGTGACCACTGAAGCTTTCTTT.

The J gene is TRBJ2-1, the V gene TRBV7-2; 7 bases align to TRBD2. V gave up 0 bases and J gave up 9 bases; unmatched junction bases: 5. This CDR3 region has 14 residues. The germline V gene has CDR1 SGHTA and CDR2 FQGNSA. For the CDR3, the DNA is TGTGCCAGCAGCTTAGCGCGGAGCGGGGTTGAGCAGTTCTTC. Residues: CASSLARSGVEQFF.

This chain links TRBV9 with TRBJ1-1; TRBD1 might be the D (5 bases). Germline V gene data show CDR1 as SGDLS and CDR2 as YYNGEE. The CDR3 length is 17 residues. Trimming took 0 bases from V and 3 from J, leaving 18 bases between them. In DNA, the CDR3 is TGTGCCAGCAGCGTAGGAGGGGCTTGGGGGACGGACACTGAAGCTTTCTTT. Translating it yields CASSVGGAWGTDTEAFF.

This chain links TRBV28 with TRBJ2-2; 8 nucleotides align to TRBD1. CDR1 and CDR2 (germline): MDHEN, SYDVKM. CDR3 length: 14 residues. The V gene end was trimmed by 7 bases and the J gene end by 7 bases; junction bases not matched to a gene: 8. DNA for the CDR3: TGTGCCAGCACCCAGACAGGGGTCATCGGGGAGCTGTTTTTT. It translates to CASTQTGVIGELFF.

As concerns this clone: A much more abundant neighbour one base away suggests this may be a read error. The J gene is TRBJ1-2, the V gene TRBV7-9; no definite D call. Germline V gene lookup returns CDR1 SEHNR and CDR2 FQNEAQ (reference sequence). The length of the CDR3 is 12 residues. The CDR3 reads CAGSLDREGYTF. The CDR3 coding sequence is TGTGCCGGCAGCTTAGATCGCGAGGGCTACACCTTC.

This chain uses TRBV2 with TRBJ1-5; D ambiguous. Germline V gene lookup returns CDR1 SNHLY and CDR2 FYNNEI. Trimming cost V 1 base and J 7 bases, with 11 bases left between them. The CDR3 sequence is 14 residues long. The CDR3 DNA is TGTGCCAGCAGTGAAGACACAAGGGCACAGCCCCAGCATTTT. Translated, it gives CASSEDTRAQPQHF.

V usage is TRBV18 and J usage is TRBJ1-2; a weak D match, TRBD1 (5 bases). The germline gives CDR1 KGHSH, CDR2 LQKENI. The CDR3 contains 13 residues. The V end lost 4 bases, the J end lost 5 bases, and 11 bases lay between the germline ends. The DNA for the CDR3 is TGTGCCAGCTCACGAGACAGTGTTTATGGCTACACCTTC. Translated: CASSRDSVYGYTF.

A single count supports this clone. The chain couples TRBV30 to TRBJ2-7, with TRBD2 identical over 7 bases. Germline V lookup: CDR1 GTSNPN, CDR2 SVGIG (reference sequence). J lost 6 bases, V lost 2 bases, and 4 bases had no gene match. The CDR3 length is 12 residues. The CDR3 nucleotides are TGTGCCTGGAGTTTGGTAGCGGGCGAGCAGTACTTC. Translated, it gives CAWSLVAGEQYF.

The chain joins TRBV5-1 to TRBJ2-4, with 7 bases identical to TRBD2. The CDR3 runs 15 residues. Trimming cost V 0 bases and J 8 bases; bases outside gene matches: 8. Germline V gives CDR1 SGHRS, CDR2 YFSETQ. DNA for the CDR3: TGCGCCAGCAGCTTGGCCCGGCGGGAGAAACACATTCAGTACTTC. Translation gives CASSLARREKHIQYF.

The V and J genes are TRBV14 and TRBJ2-4; D is unresolved. CDR3 size: 12 residues. The germline gives CDR1 SGHDN, CDR2 FVKESK. The V end was cut by 1 base, the J end by 8 bases, with 6 bases between. The CDR3 here is CASSQVGDIQYF. Written as DNA, the CDR3 is TGTGCCAGCAGCCAAGTCGGTGACATTCAGTACTTC.

The CDR3 bases are TGTGCCAGCAGGAGGGACAGGGGGCTTATGAACACTGAAGCTTTCTTT. This gives the protein CASRRDRGLMNTEAFF. J is TRBJ1-1 and V is TRBV6-6; 12 nucleotides align to TRBD1. Looked up from germline, CDR1 is MNHNY and CDR2 is SVGAGI (reference sequence). The ends lost 6 bases at V and 0 bases at J; junction bases unmatched: 5. CDR3 length equals 16 residues.

The CDR3 is CATSSGLAFTYEQYF. Here the CDR3 DNA reads TGTGCCACCAGCAGCGGACTAGCGTTTACCTACGAGCAGTACTTC. The rearrangement uses TRBV15 and TRBJ2-7; TRBD2 aligns across 9 bases. Germline-derived CDR1 and CDR2 are LNHNV and YYDKDF (reference sequence). The trim removed 3 bases at V and 2 bases at J, leaving 5 bases unmatched. The CDR3 consists of 15 residues.

CDR3 in amino acids: CASSQPTSGTSTDTQYF. The CDR3 bases are TGCGCCAGCAGCCAGCCTACTAGCGGGACTAGCACAGATACGCAGTATTTT. The rearrangement links TRBV4-1 to TRBJ2-3, with 10 bases matching TRBD2. Germline CDR1 is MGHRA and CDR2 is YSYEKL. This CDR3 contains 17 residues. After removal of 3 bases from V and 0 bases from J, the junction contained 6 bases not matched to a gene.

The chain uses TRBV29-1 and TRBJ2-5, with TRBD1 matching over 9 bases. The assigned J gene may be wrong: the sequence end matches TRBJ2-7 better. Germline assignment: CDR1 SQVTM and CDR2 ANQGSEA. This CDR3 spans 14 amino acids. CDR3 loop: CSVVRGQGEYEQYF. CDR3 nucleotide sequence: TGCAGCGTTGTAAGGGGACAGGGAGAGTACGAGCAGTACTTC.

Written as DNA, the CDR3 is TGTGCCAGCAGCTTGCCAGGGGGCGTCACTGAAGCTTTCTTT. Translating it yields CASSLPGGVTEAFF. The V gene is TRBV5-8, the J gene TRBJ1-1, with 8 bases lining up with TRBD1. CDR1 and CDR2 from the germline V gene are SGHTS and YDEGEE. This CDR3 has 14 amino acids. Trimming cost V 1 base and J 4 bases; bases outside gene matches: 3.

The chain joins TRBV2 to TRBJ1-1, with D possibly being TRBD1 (6 bases). The CDR3 is made up of 13 amino acids. Trimming cost V 7 bases and J 0 bases, with 9 bases left between them. Germline CDR1 reads SNHLY; CDR2 reads FYNNEI. CDR3 nucleotide sequence: TGTGCCAGCACTTCAGGGGTGAACACTGAAGCTTTCTTT. Translating it yields CASTSGVNTEAFF.

J is TRBJ2-3 and V is TRBV6-1; 7 bases are a match to TRBD2. Germline V lookup: CDR1 MNHNS, CDR2 SASEGT. The CDR3 has 14 amino acids. V lost 4 bases and J lost 5; bases outside the gene matches: 6. This chain's CDR3 is CASSVAGVKDTQYF. Here the CDR3 DNA reads TGTGCCAGCAGTGTTGCGGGAGTAAAAGATACGCAGTATTTT.

V usage is TRBV7-9 and J usage is TRBJ2-1, with a possible D match to TRBD2 (9 bases). Germline-derived CDR1 and CDR2 are SEHNR and FQNEAQ (reference sequence). The CDR3 sequence is 19 residues long. The germline V and J ends were trimmed by 5 bases and 6 bases, with 29 bases remaining between them. In DNA form, the CDR3 reads TGTGCCAGCAGCCCAAGACAGGGGCGGTCTAGCGGGATCTTCAATGAGCAGTTCTTC. Its translation: CASSPRQGRSSGIFNEQFF.